The TCR beta chain described here comes from a study of T-cell memory formation after mild COVID-19. Study-level points and caveats: The study detected some responding clones in pre-infection memory, suggesting cross-reactive memory joined. Contracting clones from day 15 to 85 had balanced CD4/CD8; later expanders favoured CD4+. The authors did not confirm SARS-CoV-2 specificity of second-wave clones peaking day 37.

On this clonotype: What it recognizes is unknown.

The CDR3 has 12 amino acids. J gave up 11 bases and V 3 bases, and 3 bases lay outside the gene matches. Constant-segment primers and 5'RACE yielded cDNA libraries for TCR alpha and TCR beta, each carrying sample barcodes and UMIs. TCRdb used MiXCR to reprocess the 5' RACE reads, holding one entry per CDR3 protein. The profile covers 250,000 to 400,000 distinct CDR3 sequences, with over 11% appearing a single time and around 20% taken by the ten largest. Material for sequencing was PBMCs or a T cell subset sorted from them (not recorded which). The origin of this receptor is a young man who had mild COVID-19 (a few samples of this study predate the infection). Cell type and time point are not known. The gene calls are TRBV12-3 or TRBV12-4 and TRBJ2-3, with TRBD2 matching 9 bases. As DNA, the CDR3 is TGTGCCAGCAGTTTTAAACTAGCGGGGCAGTATTTT. Its protein product is CASSFKLAGQYF.